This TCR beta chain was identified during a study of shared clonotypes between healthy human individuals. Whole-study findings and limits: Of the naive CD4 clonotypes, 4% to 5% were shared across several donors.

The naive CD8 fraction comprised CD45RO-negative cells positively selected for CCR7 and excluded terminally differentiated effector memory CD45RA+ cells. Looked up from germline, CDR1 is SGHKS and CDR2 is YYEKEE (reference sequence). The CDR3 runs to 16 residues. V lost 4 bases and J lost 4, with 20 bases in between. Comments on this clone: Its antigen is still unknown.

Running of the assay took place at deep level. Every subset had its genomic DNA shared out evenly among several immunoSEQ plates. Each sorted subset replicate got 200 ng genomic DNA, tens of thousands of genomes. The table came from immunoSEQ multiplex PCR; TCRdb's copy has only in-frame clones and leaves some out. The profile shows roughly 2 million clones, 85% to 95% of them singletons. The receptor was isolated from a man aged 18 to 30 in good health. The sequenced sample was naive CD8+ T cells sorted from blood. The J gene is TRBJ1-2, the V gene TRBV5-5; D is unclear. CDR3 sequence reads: CASSGYSVDLPYGYTF. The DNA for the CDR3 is TGTGCCAGCAGCGGTTATTCAGTCGACTTACCCTATGGCTACACCTTC.